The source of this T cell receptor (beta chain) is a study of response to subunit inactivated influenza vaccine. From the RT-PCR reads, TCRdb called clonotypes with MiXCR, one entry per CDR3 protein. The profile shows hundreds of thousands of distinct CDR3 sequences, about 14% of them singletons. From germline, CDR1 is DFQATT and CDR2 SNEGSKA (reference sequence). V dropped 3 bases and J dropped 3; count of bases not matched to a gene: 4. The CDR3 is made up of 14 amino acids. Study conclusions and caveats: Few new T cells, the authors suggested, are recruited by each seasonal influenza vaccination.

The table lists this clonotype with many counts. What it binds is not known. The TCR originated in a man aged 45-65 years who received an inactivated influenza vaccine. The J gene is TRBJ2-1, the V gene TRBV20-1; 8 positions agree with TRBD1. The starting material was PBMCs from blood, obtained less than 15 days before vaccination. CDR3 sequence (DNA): TGCAGTGCTAGGCGACAGGGGATCTACAATGAGCAGTTCTTC. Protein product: CSARRQGIYNEQFF.